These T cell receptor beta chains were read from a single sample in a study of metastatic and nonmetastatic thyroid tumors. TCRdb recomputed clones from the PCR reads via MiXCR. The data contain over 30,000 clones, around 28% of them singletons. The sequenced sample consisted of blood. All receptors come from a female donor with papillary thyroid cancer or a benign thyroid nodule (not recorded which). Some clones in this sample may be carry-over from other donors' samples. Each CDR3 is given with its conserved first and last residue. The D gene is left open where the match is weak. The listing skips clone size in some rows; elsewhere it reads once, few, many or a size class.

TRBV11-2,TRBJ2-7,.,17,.,TGTGCCAGCAGCTTAATGGGACTGTCACTAATGTCCTACGAGCAGTACTTC,CASSLMGLSLMSYEQYF
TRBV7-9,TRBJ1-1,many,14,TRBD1,TGTGCCAGCAGCTTAGAAGGGACAGGAACTGAAGCTTTCTTT,CASSLEGTGTEAFF
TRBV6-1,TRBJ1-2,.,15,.,TGTGCCAGCAGCGCCTTAATAGCGGAGCGGCATGGCTACAGCTTC,CASSALIAERHGYSF
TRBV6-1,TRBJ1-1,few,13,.,TGTGCCAGCAGTAGTAACACCGGCGCTGAATCTTTCTTT,CASSSNTGAESFF
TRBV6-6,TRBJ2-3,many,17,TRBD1,TGTGCCAGCAGATCTGACCCCGGGACAGGGCGGTCAGATACGCAGTATTTT,CASRSDPGTGRSDTQYF
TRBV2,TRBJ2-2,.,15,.,TGTGCCAGCAGGGAGAGGGGGGGCGTTACCGGGCAGCTGTTTTTT,CASRERGGVTGQLFF
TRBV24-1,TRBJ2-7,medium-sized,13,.,TGTGCCACCAGTGAGTCCCACTCCTACGAGCAGTACTTC,CATSESHSYEQYF
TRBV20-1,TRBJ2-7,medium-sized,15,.,TGCAGTGCTAGAGGGGTAGGGCTACTTTCCTACGAGCAGTACTTC,CSARGVGLLSYEQYF
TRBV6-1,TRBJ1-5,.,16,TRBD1,TGTGCCAGCAGCCGCGCCGGGACAGGGCCCAATCAGCCCCAGCATTTT,CASSRAGTGPNQPQHF
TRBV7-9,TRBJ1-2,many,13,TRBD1,TGTGCCAGCAGCCCGCGGGACAGCTATGGCTACACCTTC,CASSPRDSYGYTF
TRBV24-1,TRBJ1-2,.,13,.,TGTACCACCAGCGAGCGAATAAACTATGGCTACACCTTC,CTTSERINYGYTF
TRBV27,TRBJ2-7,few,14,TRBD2,TGTGCCAGCAGTTTTAGCGGGGCGTCTCGGGAGCAGTACTTC,CASSFSGASREQYF
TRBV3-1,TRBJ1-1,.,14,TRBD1,TGTGCCAGCAGCGTGACAGGGAGGGACACTGAAGCTTTCTTT,CASSVTGRDTEAFF
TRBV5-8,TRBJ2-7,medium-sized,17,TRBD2,TGTGCCAGCAGTTCCCCGGCCAGCGGGGGGTCCTCCTACGAGCAGTACTTC,CASSSPASGGSSYEQYF
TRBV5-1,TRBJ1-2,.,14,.,TGCGCCAGCAGCATGGCCGGGGGCACGCGTCGCTACACCTTC,CASSMAGGTRRYTF
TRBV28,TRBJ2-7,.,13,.,TGTGCCAGCAGTCGGTGGCAGCCCTACGAGCAGTACTTC,CASSRWQPYEQYF
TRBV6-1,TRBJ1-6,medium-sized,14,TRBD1,TGTGCCAGCAACACACAGGGGGGAAATTCACCCCTCCACTTT,CASNTQGGNSPLHF
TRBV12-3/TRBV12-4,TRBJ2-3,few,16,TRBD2,TGTGCCAGCAGTTTAGGGCTAGCGGGAAGCACAGATACGCAGTATTTT,CASSLGLAGSTDTQYF
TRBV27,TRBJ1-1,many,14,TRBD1,TGTGCCAGCAGTTTATGGACAGGTCGAACTGAAGCTTTCTTT,CASSLWTGRTEAFF
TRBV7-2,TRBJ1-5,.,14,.,TGTGCCAGCAGCTTCCAGGGGTACAATCAGCCCCAGCATTTT,CASSFQGYNQPQHF
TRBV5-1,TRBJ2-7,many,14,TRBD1,TGCGCCAGCAGGTATTTGGGACAGGGGGACGAGCAGTACTTC,CASRYLGQGDEQYF
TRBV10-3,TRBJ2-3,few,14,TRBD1,TGTGCCTCACAGGGGGTTGGGAACACAGATACGCAGTATTTT,CASQGVGNTDTQYF
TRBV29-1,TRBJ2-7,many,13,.,TGCAGCGTTGAAGCGGTGGGGTCCTACGAGCAGTACTTC,CSVEAVGSYEQYF
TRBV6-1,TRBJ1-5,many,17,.,TGTGCCAGCAGTTCGAAGGGACTCCGGAGAGGCAGTCAGCCCCAGCATTTT,CASSSKGLRRGSQPQHF
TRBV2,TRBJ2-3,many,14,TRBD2,TGTGCCAGCGGACGAGCGGGGGTAAAAGATACGCAGTATTTT,CASGRAGVKDTQYF
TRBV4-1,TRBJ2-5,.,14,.,TGCGCCAGCAGCCAAGATTCGGGGGAGGAGACCCAGTACTTC,CASSQDSGEETQYF
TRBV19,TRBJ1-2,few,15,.,TGTGCCAGTAGTTTCCTCTCGCGGGGGCAGGATGGCTACACCTTC,CASSFLSRGQDGYTF
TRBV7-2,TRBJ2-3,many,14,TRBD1,TGTGCCAGCAGCCCTGGACAGGGCACAGATACGCAGTATTTT,CASSPGQGTDTQYF
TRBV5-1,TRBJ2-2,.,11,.,TGCGCCAGCGAGGAATCCGGGGAGCTGTTTTTT,CASEESGELFF
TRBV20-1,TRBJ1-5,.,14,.,TGCAGTGCTAGTGAGGGGGGTTTGAGTCAGCCCCAGCATTTT,CSASEGGLSQPQHF
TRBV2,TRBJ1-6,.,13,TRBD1,TGTGCCAGCAGTGGACAGGGCTATTCACCCCTCCACTTT,CASSGQGYSPLHF
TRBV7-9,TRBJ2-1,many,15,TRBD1,TGTGCCAGCAGCGGAGGGACAGGGGCCTACAATGAGCAGTTCTTC,CASSGGTGAYNEQFF
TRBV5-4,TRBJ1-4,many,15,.,TGTGCCAGCAGCTTTGGCAGGGCATCAGGTGAAAAACTGTTTTTT,CASSFGRASGEKLFF
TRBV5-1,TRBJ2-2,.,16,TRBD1,TGCGCCAGCAGCTTGCAGGGACAGGAGAACACCGGGGAGCTGTTTTTT,CASSLQGQENTGELFF
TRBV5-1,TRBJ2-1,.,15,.,TGCGACAGCAGCCCCGGATTGCCCCAACGGGATGAGCAGTTCTTC,CDSSPGLPQRDEQFF
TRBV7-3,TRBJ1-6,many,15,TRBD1,TGTGCCAGGACGCCGACAGGGGGCTTGTTTATATCCCTCCACTTT,CARTPTGGLFISLHF
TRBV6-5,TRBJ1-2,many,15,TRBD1,TGTGCCAGCAGTTACTCCGGGACAGCTAACTATGGCTACACCTTC,CASSYSGTANYGYTF
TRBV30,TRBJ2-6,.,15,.,TGTGCCTGGAGCGCTGGATTCTCTGGGGCCAACGTCCTGACTTTC,CAWSAGFSGANVLTF
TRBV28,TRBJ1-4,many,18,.,TGTGCCAGCAGCCTCAAACACGGCGACCAAACAACTAATGAAAAACTGTTTTTT,CASSLKHGDQTTNEKLFF
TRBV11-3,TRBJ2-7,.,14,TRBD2,TGTGCCAGCAGCACGGGGGGGGAGGACTACGAGCAGTACTTC,CASSTGGEDYEQYF
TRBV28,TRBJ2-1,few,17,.,TGTGCCAGCAGTACCCTATGTGCGGCGAGCTCCTACAATGAGCAGTTCTTC,CASSTLCAASSYNEQFF
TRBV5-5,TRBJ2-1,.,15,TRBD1,TGTGCCAGCAGCCGGTACAGGGGGATGGGAAATGAGCAGTTCTTC,CASSRYRGMGNEQFF
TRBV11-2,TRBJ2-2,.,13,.,TGTGCCAGCAGCTTAACGGTTGGCGGGGAGCTGTTTTTT,CASSLTVGGELFF
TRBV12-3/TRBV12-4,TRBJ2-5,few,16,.,TGTGCCAGCAGTTTTGACAGGAACCCCGGGCAAGAAACCCAGTACTTC,CASSFDRNPGQETQYF
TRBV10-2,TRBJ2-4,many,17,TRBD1,TGCGCCAGCAGGCGACAGGGGCCCTCACTAGCCAAAAACATTCAGTACTTC,CASRRQGPSLAKNIQYF
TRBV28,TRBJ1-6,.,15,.,TGTGCCAGCGCTCTCCATGGACAGATAGATTCACCCCTCCACTTT,CASALHGQIDSPLHF
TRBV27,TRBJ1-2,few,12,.,TGTGCCAGCAGTGGCAGTAACTATGGCTACACCTTC,CASSGSNYGYTF
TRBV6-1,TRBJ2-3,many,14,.,TGTGCCAGCAGGGGACTCTTTAGCACAGATACGCAGTATTTT,CASRGLFSTDTQYF
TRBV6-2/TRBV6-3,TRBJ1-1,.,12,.,TGTGCCGGCAGTTGGTCCGGGGCTGAAGCTCTCTTT,CAGSWSGAEALF
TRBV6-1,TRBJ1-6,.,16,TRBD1,TGTGCCAGCACTTCGACAGGGAGCTCCTATAATTCACCCCTCCACTTT,CASTSTGSSYNSPLHF
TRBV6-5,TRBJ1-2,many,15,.,TGTGCCAGCAGTTACCGTCAGGGACCTTTATATGGCTACACCTTC,CASSYRQGPLYGYTF
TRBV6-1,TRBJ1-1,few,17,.,TGTGCCAGCAGTGAACTCTTTGCGGGGATGGGAGGAACTGAAGCTTTCTTT,CASSELFAGMGGTEAFF
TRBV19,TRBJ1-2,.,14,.,TGTGCCAGTAGTATTGGTAAAGAGTTGTATGGCTACACCTTC,CASSIGKELYGYTF
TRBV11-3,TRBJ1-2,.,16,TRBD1,TGCGCCAGCAGCTTAGGATGGACAGGGGAGGGGTATGGCTCCACCTTC,CASSLGWTGEGYGSTF